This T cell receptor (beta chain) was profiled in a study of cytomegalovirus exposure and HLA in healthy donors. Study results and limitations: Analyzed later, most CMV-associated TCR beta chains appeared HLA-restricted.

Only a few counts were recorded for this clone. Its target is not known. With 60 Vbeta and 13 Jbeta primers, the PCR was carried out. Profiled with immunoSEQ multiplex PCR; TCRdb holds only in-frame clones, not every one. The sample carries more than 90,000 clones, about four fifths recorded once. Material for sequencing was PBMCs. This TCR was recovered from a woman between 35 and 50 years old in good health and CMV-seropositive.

CDR3 in amino acids: CASSSPGAGRTYEQYF. The CDR3 bases are TGTGCCAGCAGTAGCCCTGGGGCAGGGCGAACCTACGAGCAGTACTTC. J is TRBJ2-7 and V is TRBV6-6; perhaps TRBD1 as D (5 bases). This CDR3 comprises 16 residues. Per the germline V gene, CDR1 is MNHNY and CDR2 is SVGAGI (reference sequence). V was cut by 5 bases and J by 2 bases, with 19 bases left in between.